A selection of T cell receptor beta chains follows, all from one sample in a study of vaccination and CD4 T cells after COVID-19. TCRdb reprocessed the PCR reads with MiXCR, giving one entry per CDR3 protein. There are more than 11,000 distinct CDR3 sequences in the sample; 25% to 30% occur only once, and roughly 19% lies in the top ten. No antigen is known for these receptors. The sample consisted of CD4+ T cells from blood, cultured in vitro, taken before SARS-CoV-2 vaccination. The source is a human donor who received a COVID-19 vaccine. The CDR3 runs from the conserved cysteine through the conserved F or W. Each record gives: CDR3 length, clone size, V gene, J gene, CDR3 protein. Not all rows give a size; the values are once, few, many and, for expanded clones, a class.

cdr3_length: 14
clone_size: -
v_call: TRBV6-2/TRBV6-3
j_call: TRBJ1-5
cdr3_aa: CASSYRGGNQPQHF

cdr3_length: 15
clone_size: few
v_call: TRBV20-1
j_call: TRBJ2-5
cdr3_aa: CSARDPNLGQETQYF

cdr3_length: 12
clone_size: few
v_call: TRBV2
j_call: TRBJ1-2
cdr3_aa: CASSWDSVGYTF

cdr3_length: 14
clone_size: hyperexpanded
v_call: TRBV20-1
j_call: TRBJ1-5
cdr3_aa: CSASAPGNDQPQHF

cdr3_length: 16
clone_size: -
v_call: TRBV24-1
j_call: TRBJ2-1
cdr3_aa: CATSDFRTGAYNEQFF

cdr3_length: 12
clone_size: -
v_call: TRBV6-1
j_call: TRBJ1-6
cdr3_aa: CASNNRGSPLHF

cdr3_length: 15
clone_size: large
v_call: TRBV11-3
j_call: TRBJ2-2
cdr3_aa: CASSPRTARAGELFF

cdr3_length: 17
clone_size: few
v_call: TRBV4-1
j_call: TRBJ2-1
cdr3_aa: CASSQGRWDHRTDEQFF

cdr3_length: 13
clone_size: -
v_call: TRBV2
j_call: TRBJ2-7
cdr3_aa: CASRGDSSYEQYF

cdr3_length: 13
clone_size: -
v_call: TRBV5-1
j_call: TRBJ1-1
cdr3_aa: CASSPDRNKEAFF

cdr3_length: 15
clone_size: -
v_call: TRBV29-1
j_call: TRBJ1-6
cdr3_aa: CSVRQGRDLHSPLHF

cdr3_length: 18
clone_size: -
v_call: TRBV30
j_call: TRBJ1-5
cdr3_aa: CAWSVGGQIINSNQPQHF

cdr3_length: 14
clone_size: -
v_call: TRBV6-1
j_call: TRBJ1-6
cdr3_aa: CASSPRRNNSPLHF

cdr3_length: 15
clone_size: -
v_call: TRBV9
j_call: TRBJ1-2
cdr3_aa: CASSVSSGFSYGYTF

cdr3_length: 13
clone_size: -
v_call: TRBV4-2
j_call: TRBJ1-3
cdr3_aa: CASSQDQGNTIYF

cdr3_length: 15
clone_size: once
v_call: TRBV9
j_call: TRBJ1-2
cdr3_aa: CASSGIIGAGYGYTF

cdr3_length: 20
clone_size: -
v_call: TRBV7-2
j_call: TRBJ2-5
cdr3_aa: CASSSGPYLKRGASQETQYF

cdr3_length: 14
clone_size: few
v_call: TRBV6-1
j_call: TRBJ1-2
cdr3_aa: CASTTLRGAYGYTF

cdr3_length: 14
clone_size: -
v_call: TRBV6-1
j_call: TRBJ1-2
cdr3_aa: CASSPAGQAYGYTF

cdr3_length: 15
clone_size: few
v_call: TRBV7-8
j_call: TRBJ1-6
cdr3_aa: CASSIDRVLASPLHF

cdr3_length: 15
clone_size: few
v_call: TRBV11-2
j_call: TRBJ1-5
cdr3_aa: CASSLDTGYFQPQHF

cdr3_length: 15
clone_size: -
v_call: TRBV11-3
j_call: TRBJ2-5
cdr3_aa: CASSSRTSGGETQYF

cdr3_length: 14
clone_size: -
v_call: TRBV7-3
j_call: TRBJ2-1
cdr3_aa: CASSLGGSSRKQFF

cdr3_length: 20
clone_size: once
v_call: TRBV30
j_call: TRBJ2-2
cdr3_aa: CAWSVRVGPAFDANTGEMFF

cdr3_length: 14
clone_size: few
v_call: TRBV20-1
j_call: TRBJ2-5
cdr3_aa: CSAEDRDRGSTQYF

cdr3_length: 14
clone_size: -
v_call: TRBV9
j_call: TRBJ2-7
cdr3_aa: CASSVGWTGTSQYF

cdr3_length: 18
clone_size: few
v_call: TRBV30
j_call: TRBJ1-1
cdr3_aa: CAWNHPGQGTPQNTEAFF

cdr3_length: 16
clone_size: -
v_call: TRBV27
j_call: TRBJ2-3
cdr3_aa: CASSLSSRGSTDTQYF

cdr3_length: 12
clone_size: few
v_call: TRBV20-1
j_call: TRBJ1-1
cdr3_aa: CSASGGNTEAFF

cdr3_length: 17
clone_size: -
v_call: TRBV7-2
j_call: TRBJ1-5
cdr3_aa: CASSLALMAGVEQPQHF

cdr3_length: 15
clone_size: -
v_call: TRBV20-1
j_call: TRBJ2-3
cdr3_aa: CSARDREGRTDTQYF

cdr3_length: 12
clone_size: -
v_call: TRBV6-1
j_call: TRBJ1-5
cdr3_aa: CASSGSNQPQHF

cdr3_length: 13
clone_size: -
v_call: TRBV6-1
j_call: TRBJ2-7
cdr3_aa: CASRTGINYEQYF

cdr3_length: 15
clone_size: -
v_call: TRBV28
j_call: TRBJ1-1
cdr3_aa: CASSSATGSKTEAFF

cdr3_length: 13
clone_size: -
v_call: TRBV24-1
j_call: TRBJ2-1
cdr3_aa: CATSDPGRPEQFF

cdr3_length: 15
clone_size: few
v_call: TRBV6-1
j_call: TRBJ1-5
cdr3_aa: CASSDWGRSNQPQHF

cdr3_length: 12
clone_size: -
v_call: TRBV28
j_call: TRBJ2-3
cdr3_aa: CASSSPRGSQYF

cdr3_length: 14
clone_size: -
v_call: TRBV10-3
j_call: TRBJ1-6
cdr3_aa: CAISGGTGDSPLHF

cdr3_length: 12
clone_size: few
v_call: TRBV5-1
j_call: TRBJ2-5
cdr3_aa: CASSLAGETQYF

cdr3_length: 14
clone_size: -
v_call: TRBV6-4
j_call: TRBJ2-3
cdr3_aa: CASSDSGSPGTQYF

cdr3_length: 18
clone_size: -
v_call: TRBV24-1
j_call: TRBJ2-2
cdr3_aa: CATSDQTSGGARTGELFF

cdr3_length: 14
clone_size: -
v_call: TRBV6-1
j_call: TRBJ1-1
cdr3_aa: CATSVAGGDTEAFF

cdr3_length: 17
clone_size: few
v_call: TRBV27
j_call: TRBJ2-3
cdr3_aa: CATTGSKSGGLVDTQYF

cdr3_length: 13
clone_size: -
v_call: TRBV27
j_call: TRBJ2-7
cdr3_aa: CASRSGTGSEQYF

cdr3_length: 16
clone_size: -
v_call: TRBV6-1
j_call: TRBJ1-5
cdr3_aa: CASSERRGDSNQPQHF

cdr3_length: 14
clone_size: few
v_call: TRBV10-1
j_call: TRBJ1-1
cdr3_aa: CASRIGLVNTEAFF